Following are 18 T cell receptor beta chains from one sample sequenced in a study of blood T cell repertoires in COVID-19. Some clones are missing from TCRdb's copy, which holds only in-frame ones; the method was immunoSEQ multiplex PCR. Seen here are about 160,000 clones, 92% observed once, and the top ten hold about 5.3%. What was sequenced was peripheral blood. Receptors were obtained from a man in his thirties or forties with COVID-19, enrolled during active disease.

The chain carries TRBV2 and TRBJ2-1; 9 bases are a match to TRBD2. Trimming removed 7 bases from V and 8 bases from J; junction bases left unmatched: 12. Germline loops: CDR1 SNHLY, CDR2 FYNNEI. The CDR3 contains 15 residues. This CDR3 reads CASTDGLAGLDEQFF. The DNA of the CDR3 is TGTGCCAGCACCGACGGGCTAGCGGGGCTCGATGAGCAGTTCTTC. The full variable domain, its missing parts supplied by reference TRBV2 and TRBJ2-1, is EPEVTQTPSHQVTQMGQEVILRCVPISNHLYFYWYRQILGQKVEFLVSFYNNEISEKSEIFDDQFSVERPDGSNFTLKIRSTKLEDSAMYFCASTDGLAGLDEQFFGPGTRLTVL.

The V and J genes are TRBV12-5 and TRBJ1-2; D may be TRBD1 (6 bases). CDR1 LGHNT and CDR2 FRNRAP come from the germline V gene. This CDR3 is built from 15 residues. V gave up 6 bases and J gave up 1 base, with 15 bases separating them. This chain's CDR3 is CASGHGQLVNYGYTF. The CDR3 DNA reads as TGTGCTAGTGGACATGGACAGTTAGTTAACTATGGCTACACCTTC.

This chain connects TRBV27 to TRBJ2-2; the match to TRBD1 covers 10 bases. The CDR3 length is 20 residues. Trimming at V came to 2 bases and at J to 0 bases, leaving 12 bases not matched to a gene. Germline CDR1 MNHEY, CDR2 SMNVEV (reference sequence). Here the CDR3 DNA reads TGTGCCAGCAGTTTACAGGTTATTCGACAGGGGGCCGCGAACACCGGGGAGCTGTTTTTT. It codes for CASSLQVIRQGAANTGELFF.

This clone was picked up one time. The chain couples TRBV7-2 to TRBJ2-5; D ambiguous. V was pared by 5 bases and J by 1 base, with 11 bases between. The CDR3 is 14 residues long. From germline, CDR1 is SGHTA and CDR2 FQGNSA. The CDR3 DNA reads as TGTGCCAGCAGCCCCCAACCCGGCCAAGAGACCCAGTACTTC. This gives the protein CASSPQPGQETQYF.

The genes are TRBV6-2 or TRBV6-3 and TRBJ1-5; TRBD1 matches at 9 bases. This CDR3 is built from 18 residues. Germline V gene data show CDR1 as MNHEY and CDR2 as SVGEGT. V gave up 4 bases and J gave up 7 bases; unmatched junction bases: 17. CDR3 region: CASSSWTRDREVGQPQHF. CDR3 sequence (DNA): TGTGCCAGCAGTTCATGGACCCGGGACAGGGAAGTGGGGCAGCCCCAGCATTTT.

The V gene is TRBV4-3, the J gene TRBJ1-1, with unresolved D. Trimming shortened V by 0 bases and J by 4 bases, and 12 bases separated the two germline ends. Germline V gene lookup returns CDR1 LGHNA and CDR2 YSLEER. This CDR3 region has 15 residues. The CDR3 DNA reads TGCGCCAGCAGCCAAGAAGCAGGTGGAATCACTGAAGCTTTCTTT. Protein sequence: CASSQEAGGITEAFF.

This clone was found a few times. The chain recombines TRBV6-5 with TRBJ2-3; a weak D match, TRBD1 (7 bases). In germline, CDR1 is MNHEY, CDR2 SVGAGI. V was trimmed by 7 bases and J by 4 bases, leaving 12 bases between them. This CDR3 is built from 13 residues. DNA of the CDR3: TGTGCCAGCACCAGGGGGGAGGCAGATACGCAGTATTTT. Translating gives CASTRGEADTQYF.

This chain connects TRBV5-1 to TRBJ1-3, with TRBD1 identical over 10 bases. Trimming took 2 bases from V and 1 from J; bases not matched to a gene: 3. This CDR3 has 16 residues. Germline CDR1 is SGHRS and CDR2 is YFSETQ. The CDR3 region is CASSFDRGRSGNTIYF. CDR3 DNA sequence: TGCGCCAGCAGCTTCGACAGGGGGCGATCTGGAAACACCATATATTTT.

The chain carries TRBV7-2 and TRBJ1-2; perhaps TRBD1 as D (5 bases). Germline V gene sequence: CDR1 SGHTA, CDR2 FQGNSA. Trimming removed 1 base from V and 8 bases from J, with 14 bases in between. This CDR3 has 14 residues. DNA for the CDR3: TGTGCCAGCAGCTTAGGGGGCCTCGGGGGAGGCTACACCTTC. As protein: CASSLGGLGGGYTF.

The chain has TRBV2 and TRBJ2-4; 10 bases agree with TRBD1. The trim removed 8 bases at V and 3 bases at J, leaving 10 bases unmatched. The CDR3 loop spans 16 amino acids. Germline V gene lookup returns CDR1 SNHLY and CDR2 FYNNEI. CDR3 in DNA: TGTGCCAGCGACACCGGACAGGGGGGGATCAAAAACATTCAGTACTTC. Protein product: CASDTGQGGIKNIQYF.

V gene TRBV18 combines with J gene TRBJ2-2; D gene uncertain. CDR3 size: 14 residues. V was cut by 2 bases and J by 7 bases, with 11 bases left in between. Germline V gene data show CDR1 as KGHSH and CDR2 as LQKENI. The CDR3: CASSPSHSNGELFF. The CDR3 region has the DNA TGTGCCAGCTCACCATCACACAGCAACGGGGAGCTGTTTTTT.

The chain recombines TRBV28 with TRBJ1-4; 7 nucleotides agree with TRBD1. This CDR3 is 15 amino acids long. In germline, CDR1 is MDHEN, CDR2 SYDVKM. V shed 6 bases and J 4 bases; nucleotides not matched to a gene: 8. CDR3 coding DNA: TGTGCCAGCAGAGGAGGGGGCGTCGGTAATGAAAAACTGTTTTTT. Protein sequence: CASRGGGVGNEKLFF.

This chain joins TRBV29-1 and TRBJ2-3; TRBD1 matches 7 bases. Germline V gene data show CDR1 as SQVTM and CDR2 as ANQGSEA. This CDR3 has 15 residues. J gave up 2 bases and V 0 bases, and 5 bases lay outside the gene matches. The CDR3 nucleotides read TGCAGCGTTGAAGATCAGGGACAGTTCACAGATACGCAGTATTTT. It translates to CSVEDQGQFTDTQYF.

The chain has TRBV6-5 and TRBJ2-5, with D possibly matching TRBD1 (6 bases). This CDR3 spans 15 amino acids. Between the trimmed V and J ends, which lost 6 bases and 4 bases, there was a span of 18 bases. CDR1 is MNHEY, CDR2 SVGAGI, per germline. The chain's CDR3 is CASRPLGQRLETQYF. The CDR3 nucleotides read TGTGCCAGCAGACCTCTTGGACAGCGGTTAGAGACCCAGTACTTC.

The chain uses TRBV12-5 and TRBJ2-3; possible D gene TRBD2, 6 bases. CDR3 length equals 17 residues. V was pared by 2 bases and J by 4 bases, with 19 bases between. From germline, CDR1 is LGHNT and CDR2 FRNRAP. CDR3 DNA sequence: TGTGCTAGTGGTTTGAGACTGTGGAAGGAGGGCGCAGATACGCAGTATTTT. Protein: CASGLRLWKEGADTQYF.

The chain employs TRBV7-2 and TRBJ2-3; D unclear. The CDR3 extends over 15 amino acids. V gave up 4 bases and J gave up 2 bases, with 13 bases separating them. CDR1 is SGHTA, CDR2 FQGNSA, per germline. The CDR3 is CASSSSGSNTDTQYF. CDR3 bases: TGTGCCAGCAGCTCCTCCGGGTCTAACACAGATACGCAGTATTTT.

The rearrangement uses TRBV3-1 (or the pseudogene TRBV3-2) and TRBJ2-1, with 7 bases identical to TRBD2. This CDR3 region has 15 residues. Germline V gene data show CDR1 as LGHDT and CDR2 as YNNKEL (reference sequence). Trimming took 1 base from V and 1 from J; bases not matched to a gene: 1. This CDR3 reads CASSQGRESYNEQFF. CDR3 nucleotide sequence: TGTGCCAGCAGCCAAGGGCGGGAGTCCTACAATGAGCAGTTCTTC.

The J gene is TRBJ2-5, the V gene TRBV7-2; TRBD2 aligns across 8 bases. V lost 2 bases to trimming and J lost 2 bases; unmatched junction nucleotides: 4. In germline, CDR1 is SGHTA, CDR2 FQGNSA. This CDR3 contains 15 residues. The CDR3 DNA sequence: TGTGCCAGCAGCTTAAGACTAGCGACACAAGAGACCCAGTACTTC. The encoded protein is CASSLRLATQETQYF.